The 26 T cell receptor beta chains listed next were all sequenced from one sample in a study of blood T cell repertoires in COVID-19. Sequencing used immunoSEQ multiplex PCR; TCRdb keeps in-frame clones, though not all of them. The sample lists 150,000 to 200,000 clones, 88% occurring once. The sample taken for sequencing was peripheral blood. All receptors derive from a human donor in a cohort sampled during active COVID-19.

Points on this clone: At one end the junction does not follow the germline gene, possibly because of a read error. The chain joins TRBV4-1 to TRBJ1-5; 7 bases agree with TRBD1. The CDR3 runs 14 residues. CDR1 is MGHRA, CDR2 YSYEKL, per germline. The CDR3 loop is CASSQDPSGTARDF. CDR3 sequence (DNA): TGCGCCAGCAGCCAAGATCCCTCCGGGACAGCCAGGGATTTT.

This sequence joins TRBV28 and TRBJ2-5; 8 positions agree with TRBD2. V shed 6 bases, J shed 4 bases, and the junction held 16 bases outside the gene matches. Germline V gives CDR1 MDHEN, CDR2 SYDVKM. CDR3 length equals 17 residues. CDR3 DNA: TGTGCCAGCAGGAGCTTCGTTTATCTAGCGGGTGGAGAGACCCAGTACTTC. It encodes CASRSFVYLAGGETQYF.

This clone has just a few counts. The rearrangement links TRBV30 to TRBJ2-7; 8 bases map to TRBD1. The CDR3 covers 13 residues. J was trimmed by 6 bases and V by 0 bases; bases with no gene match: 4. The germline V gene encodes CDR1 GTSNPN and CDR2 SVGIG (reference sequence). The CDR3 region is CAWSVRTGTEQYF. In nucleotides, the CDR3 is TGTGCCTGGAGTGTACGGACAGGGACCGAGCAGTACTTC.

This chain connects TRBV11-2 to TRBJ2-5; 11 bases fit TRBD2. This CDR3 contains 15 residues. Trimming took 5 bases from V and 5 from J; bases not matched to a gene: 7. Germline V gives CDR1 SGHAT, CDR2 FQNNGV. The chain's CDR3 is CASSRYSGGAETQYF. The CDR3 nucleotides read TGTGCCAGCAGCAGATATAGCGGGGGGGCCGAGACCCAGTACTTC. The complete variable domain, with remaining parts taken from reference TRBV11-2 and TRBJ2-5, reads EAGVAQSPRYKIIEKRQSVAFWCNPISGHATLYWYQQILGQGPKLLIQFQNNGVVDDSQLPKDRFSAERLKGVDSTLKIQPAKLEDSAVYLCASSRYSGGAETQYFGPGTRLLVL.

The CDR3 region is CASSRPRGQETQYF. CDR3 nucleotides: TGTGCCAGCAGTCGGCCCCGGGGGCAAGAGACCCAGTACTTC. The V and J genes are TRBV28 and TRBJ2-5, with a possible D match to TRBD2 (6 bases). Looked up from germline, CDR1 is MDHEN and CDR2 is SYDVKM. The CDR3 is made up of 14 amino acids. The V end was cut by 5 bases, the J end by 2 bases, with 12 bases between.

The V call is TRBV6-5, the J call TRBJ1-2; D uncertain. The CDR3 length is 14 residues. V was cut by 0 bases and J by 1 base, with 6 bases left in between. Germline values: CDR1 MNHEY, CDR2 SVGAGI. CDR3 nucleotide sequence: TGTGCCAGCAGTTACTCGGAGGATAACTATGGCTACACCTTC. Its translation: CASSYSEDNYGYTF.

The chain is built from TRBV19 and TRBJ2-1, with D unclear. Germline V lookup: CDR1 LNHDA, CDR2 SQIVND (reference sequence). The CDR3 covers 11 residues. The V gene lost 8 bases and the J gene lost 8 bases, with 10 bases spanning the gap. Here the CDR3 reads CASSQSYEQFF. The CDR3 nucleotides are TGTGCCAGTTCACAGTCTTATGAGCAGTTCTTC.

This chain links TRBV19 with TRBJ1-2; 7 positions match TRBD1. The trim removed 5 bases at V and 2 bases at J, leaving 5 bases unmatched. Germline CDR1 and CDR2: LNHDA and SQIVND (reference sequence). The CDR3 loop spans 14 amino acids. In DNA form, the CDR3 reads TGTGCCAGTAGTTTTACGACAGGGAACTATGGCTACACCTTC. Encoded protein: CASSFTTGNYGYTF.

This clone was detected only once. This chain connects TRBV5-1 to TRBJ1-5; maybe TRBD1 (5 bases). The CDR3 runs 14 residues. V lost 2 bases, J lost 5 bases, and 11 bases lay in between. Germline-derived CDR1 and CDR2 are SGHRS and YFSETQ. Here the CDR3 reads CASSFNTGDQPQHF. The CDR3 coding sequence is TGCGCCAGCAGCTTTAATACGGGGGATCAGCCCCAGCATTTT.

The chain joins TRBV9 to TRBJ2-3; TRBD2 aligns across 10 bases. Germline V CDR1 and CDR2: SGDLS, YYNGEE. This CDR3 contains 17 residues. V trimming: 3 bases; J trimming: 1 base; junction bases outside the gene matches: 8. In nucleotides, the CDR3 is TGTGCCAGCAGCGCCGGTAGCGGGGGGCCACGCACAGATACGCAGTATTTT. It codes for CASSAGSGGPRTDTQYF.

The chain recombines TRBV3-1 (or the pseudogene TRBV3-2) with TRBJ2-5; 15 positions match TRBD2. Germline-derived CDR1 and CDR2 are LGHDT and YNNKEL (reference sequence). J was trimmed by 4 bases and V by 4 bases; bases with no gene match: 7. The CDR3 consists of 17 residues. CDR3 protein: CASSLGLAGGLAETQYF. The CDR3 DNA is TGTGCCAGCAGCCTTGGACTAGCGGGGGGGTTAGCAGAGACCCAGTACTTC.

This clone was recorded once. V gene TRBV30 combines with J gene TRBJ2-3; perhaps TRBD2 as D (5 bases). The V gene's germline CDR1 is GTSNPN and CDR2 SVGIG (reference sequence). CDR3 length equals 14 residues. V was pared by 5 bases and J by 3 bases, with 15 bases between. The CDR3 region has the DNA TGTGCCTGGTCGAGGGCCCCGCGGACAGATACGCAGTATTTT. This translates into CAWSRAPRTDTQYF.

This clone was counted between two and nine times. CDR3 loop: CASTKPGAYEQYF. The CDR3 DNA sequence: TGTGCCAGCACCAAACCGGGAGCCTACGAGCAGTACTTC. The chain joins TRBV6-6 to TRBJ2-7; possible D gene TRBD2, 6 bases. This CDR3 region has 13 residues. Trimming removed 7 bases from V and 2 bases from J, with 12 bases in between. Germline V gives CDR1 MNHNY, CDR2 SVGAGI (reference sequence).

The count of this clone is one. V and J are TRBV7-2 and TRBJ2-5, with D perhaps TRBD2 (5 bases). The CDR3 length is 14 residues. V dropped 1 base and J dropped 1 base, with 7 bases sitting between them. CDR1 and CDR2 from the germline V gene are SGHTA and FQGNSA. This chain's CDR3 is CASSLGAGQETQYF. DNA for the CDR3: TGTGCCAGCAGCTTAGGGGCGGGCCAAGAGACCCAGTACTTC.

This sequence joins TRBV4-3 and TRBJ1-4, with TRBD1 as a possible D gene (6 bases). Germline values: CDR1 LGHNA, CDR2 YSLEER. The CDR3 covers 16 residues. V shed 0 bases and J shed 4 bases, with 12 bases lying between them. The CDR3 nucleotides read TGCGCCAGCAGCCAAGACCGGACAGTCATTAATGAAAAACTGTTTTTT. Protein sequence: CASSQDRTVINEKLFF.

The chain couples TRBV3-1 (or the pseudogene TRBV3-2) to TRBJ2-1; 10 bases match TRBD2. V lost 1 base, J lost 5 bases, and 8 bases stayed unmatched. CDR1 and CDR2 from the germline V gene are LGHDT and YNNKEL (reference sequence). The CDR3 runs to 17 residues. In DNA form, the CDR3 reads TGTGCCAGCAGCCAAGTTGGTCTAGCGGGAGCTGACAATGAGCAGTTCTTC. Encoded protein: CASSQVGLAGADNEQFF.

CDR3 region: CASSFPTGGGGETQYF. CDR3 DNA: TGTGCCAGCAGCTTCCCGACGGGGGGGGGAGGAGAGACCCAGTACTTC. The chain uses TRBV7-2 and TRBJ2-5; 8 positions agree with TRBD2. With V trimmed by 3 bases and J by 4 bases, 10 bases remained unmatched. The CDR3 is 16 amino acids. The germline gives CDR1 SGHTA, CDR2 FQGNSA.

The chain employs TRBV5-1 and TRBJ2-1; D might be TRBD2 (6 bases). CDR1 and CDR2 from the germline V gene are SGHRS and YFSETQ. The CDR3 extends over 15 amino acids. V lost 1 base and J lost 4, with 12 bases in between. The CDR3 loop is CASSLLAEGYNEQFF. The CDR3 DNA follows: TGCGCCAGCAGCTTGTTAGCGGAGGGGTACAATGAGCAGTTCTTC.

The chain has TRBV5-1 and TRBJ1-6; 12 nucleotides align to TRBD1. Unmatched junction bases numbered 7, after V lost 3 bases and J lost 9 bases. Germline lookup yields CDR1 SGHRS and CDR2 YFSETQ. CDR3 length: 16 residues. CDR3 nucleotide sequence: TGCGCCAGCAGCTCGGGAGGGACAGGGGGCAGTTCACCCCTCCACTTT. It yields the protein CASSSGGTGGSSPLHF.

This clone was seen just once. The rearrangement joins TRBV7-2 to TRBJ2-5, with TRBD2 matching over 14 bases. The V and J ends lost 4 bases and 2 bases, in that order; junction bases with no gene match: 0. The length of the CDR3 is 15 residues. Per the germline V gene, CDR1 is SGHTA and CDR2 is FQGNSA. The DNA for the CDR3 is TGTGCCAGCAGCTGGACTAGCGGGGGGCAAGAGACCCAGTACTTC. It encodes CASSWTSGGQETQYF.

This chain joins TRBV28 and TRBJ1-1; D is undetermined. Per germline, CDR1 MDHEN and CDR2 SYDVKM. The CDR3 length is 12 residues. V gave up 6 bases and J gave up 7 bases, with 12 bases separating them. CDR3 protein: CASSPGGGEAFF. The CDR3 DNA reads TGTGCCAGCAGCCCGGGTGGTGGTGAAGCTTTCTTT.

This clone was observed a single time. This rearrangement joins TRBV25-1 to TRBJ1-2; possibly TRBD1 for D (5 bases). This CDR3 region has 14 residues. The germline CDR1 and CDR2 sequences are MGHDK and SYGVNS. V was pared by 5 bases and J by 6 bases, with 16 bases between. For the CDR3, the DNA is TGTGCCAGCAGTAGAACAGGCCACACCCATGGCTACACCTTC. This gives the protein CASSRTGHTHGYTF.

This clone was seen only once. The chain uses TRBV10-1 and TRBJ2-1, with 9 positions matching TRBD2. Trimming removed 4 bases from V and 9 bases from J; junction bases left unmatched: 4. From germline, CDR1 is WNHNN and CDR2 SYGVQD (reference sequence). CDR3 length equals 13 residues. The CDR3 region has the DNA TGCGCCAGCAGTGTTAGCGGGAGTGGTGAGCAGTTCTTC. Translated, it gives CASSVSGSGEQFF.

This chain joins TRBV2 and TRBJ2-2; 9 bases map to TRBD2. The germline CDR1 and CDR2 sequences are SNHLY and FYNNEI. The CDR3 runs to 15 residues. Trimming removed 2 bases from V and 6 bases from J; junction bases left unmatched: 4. CDR3 bases: TGTGCCAGCAGTGAAAGGGTAGCGGGGGCCGGGGAGCTGTTTTTT. It is translated as CASSERVAGAGELFF. Based on the CDR3 plus reference TRBV2 and TRBJ2-2, the full variable domain is EPEVTQTPSHQVTQMGQEVILRCVPISNHLYFYWYRQILGQKVEFLVSFYNNEISEKSEIFDDQFSVERPDGSNFTLKIRSTKLEDSAMYFCASSERVAGAGELFFGEGSRLTVL.

The gene calls are TRBV18 and TRBJ1-3, with D possibly being TRBD1 (6 bases). The V gene lost 4 bases and the J gene lost 0 bases, with 10 bases spanning the gap. The CDR3 consists of 15 residues. In germline, CDR1 is KGHSH, CDR2 LQKENI. The CDR3 bases are TGTGCCAGCTCACTAACCAGGGGCTCTGGAAACACCATATATTTT. Its translation: CASSLTRGSGNTIYF.

The chain employs TRBV5-1 and TRBJ2-1, with 10 positions matching TRBD2. V shed 5 bases and J 1 base; nucleotides not matched to a gene: 3. CDR3 length: 15 residues. CDR1 and CDR2 (germline): SGHRS, YFSETQ. DNA for the CDR3: TGCGCCAGCAGAATGACTAGCGGGTCCTACAATGAGCAGTTCTTC. Its translation: CASRMTSGSYNEQFF.